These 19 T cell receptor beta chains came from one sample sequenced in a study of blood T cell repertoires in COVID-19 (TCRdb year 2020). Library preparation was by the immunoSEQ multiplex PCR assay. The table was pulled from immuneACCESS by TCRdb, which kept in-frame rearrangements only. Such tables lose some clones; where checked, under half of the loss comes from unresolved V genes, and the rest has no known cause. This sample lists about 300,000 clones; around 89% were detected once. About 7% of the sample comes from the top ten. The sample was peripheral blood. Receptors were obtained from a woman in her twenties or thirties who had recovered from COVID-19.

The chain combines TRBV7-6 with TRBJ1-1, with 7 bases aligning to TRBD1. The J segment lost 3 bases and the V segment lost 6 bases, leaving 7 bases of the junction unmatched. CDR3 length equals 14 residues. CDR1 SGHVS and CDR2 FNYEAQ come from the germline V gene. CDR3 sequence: CASSLQGTDTEAFF. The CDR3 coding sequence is TGTGCCAGCAGTCTACAGGGGACCGACACTGAAGCTTTCTTT.

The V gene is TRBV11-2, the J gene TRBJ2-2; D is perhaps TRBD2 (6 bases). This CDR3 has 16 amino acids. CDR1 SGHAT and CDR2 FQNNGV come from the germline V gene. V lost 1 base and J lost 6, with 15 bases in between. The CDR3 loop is CASSLVGGVAAGELFF. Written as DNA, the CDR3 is TGTGCCAGCAGCTTAGTGGGGGGTGTAGCAGCCGGGGAGCTGTTTTTT.

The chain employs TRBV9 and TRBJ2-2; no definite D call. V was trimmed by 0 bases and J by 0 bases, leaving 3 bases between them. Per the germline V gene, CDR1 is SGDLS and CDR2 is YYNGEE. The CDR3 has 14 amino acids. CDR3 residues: CASSVASNTGELFF. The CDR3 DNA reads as TGTGCCAGCAGCGTAGCGTCGAACACCGGGGAGCTGTTTTTT.

CDR3 in amino acids: CAIRRDFNQPQHF. The CDR3, as DNA: TGTGCCATCAGGCGGGACTTCAATCAGCCCCAGCATTTT. V gene TRBV10-3 combines with J gene TRBJ1-5, with D tentatively TRBD1 (5 bases). V was shortened by 6 bases and J by 3 bases, with 9 bases between the two germline ends. The CDR3 contains 13 residues. The germline V gene encodes CDR1 ENHRY and CDR2 SYGVKD.

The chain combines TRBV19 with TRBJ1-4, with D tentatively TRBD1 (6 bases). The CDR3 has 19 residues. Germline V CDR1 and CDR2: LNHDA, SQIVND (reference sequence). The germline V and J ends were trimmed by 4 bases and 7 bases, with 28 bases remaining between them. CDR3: CASSTFGGTFGGGSEKLFF. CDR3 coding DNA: TGTGCCAGTAGTACCTTCGGCGGAACGTTTGGGGGCGGGAGTGAAAAACTGTTTTTT.

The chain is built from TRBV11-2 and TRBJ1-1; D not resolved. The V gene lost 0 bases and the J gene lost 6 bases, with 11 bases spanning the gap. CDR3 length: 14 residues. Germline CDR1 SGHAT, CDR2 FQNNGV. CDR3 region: CASSLDFGSPEAFF. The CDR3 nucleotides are TGTGCCAGCAGCTTAGATTTCGGGTCCCCTGAAGCTTTCTTT.

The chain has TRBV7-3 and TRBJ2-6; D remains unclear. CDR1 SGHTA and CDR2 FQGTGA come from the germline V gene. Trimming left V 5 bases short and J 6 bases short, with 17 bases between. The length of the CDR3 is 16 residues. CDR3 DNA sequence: TGTGCCAGCAGCCCTCAACCGCGTCAGGTGGCCAACGTCCTGACTTTC. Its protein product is CASSPQPRQVANVLTF.

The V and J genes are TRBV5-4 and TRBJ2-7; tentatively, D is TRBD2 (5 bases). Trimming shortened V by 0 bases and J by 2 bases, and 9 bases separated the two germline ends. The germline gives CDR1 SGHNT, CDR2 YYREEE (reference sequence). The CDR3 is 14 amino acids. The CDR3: CASSLAGKTYEQYF. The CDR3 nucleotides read TGTGCCAGCAGCTTGGCGGGGAAGACCTACGAGCAGTACTTC.

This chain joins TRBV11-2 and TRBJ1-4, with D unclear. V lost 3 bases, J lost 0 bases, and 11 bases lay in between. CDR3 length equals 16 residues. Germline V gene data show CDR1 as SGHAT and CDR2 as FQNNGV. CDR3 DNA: TGTGCCAGCAGCTTCGGGGTCCTGGCAACTAATGAAAAACTGTTTTTT. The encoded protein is CASSFGVLATNEKLFF.

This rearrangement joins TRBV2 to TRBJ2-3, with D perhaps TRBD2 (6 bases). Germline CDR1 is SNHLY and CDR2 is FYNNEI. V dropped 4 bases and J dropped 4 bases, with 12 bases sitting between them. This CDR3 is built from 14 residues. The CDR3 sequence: CASSGGMLADTQYF. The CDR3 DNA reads TGTGCCAGCAGTGGCGGGATGTTGGCAGATACGCAGTATTTT.

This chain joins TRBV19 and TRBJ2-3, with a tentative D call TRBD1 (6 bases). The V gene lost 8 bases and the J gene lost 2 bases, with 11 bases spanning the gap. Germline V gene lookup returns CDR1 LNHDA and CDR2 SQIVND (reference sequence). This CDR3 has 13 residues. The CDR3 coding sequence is TGTGCCAGTGAGGACAGAAACACAGATACGCAGTATTTT. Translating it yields CASEDRNTDTQYF.

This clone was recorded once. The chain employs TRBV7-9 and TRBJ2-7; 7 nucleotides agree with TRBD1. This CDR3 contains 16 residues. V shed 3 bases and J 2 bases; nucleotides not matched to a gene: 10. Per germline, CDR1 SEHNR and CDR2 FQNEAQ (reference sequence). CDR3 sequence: CASSLEPGQPAYEQYF. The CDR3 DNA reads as TGTGCCAGCAGCTTGGAACCGGGACAGCCGGCCTACGAGCAGTACTTC.

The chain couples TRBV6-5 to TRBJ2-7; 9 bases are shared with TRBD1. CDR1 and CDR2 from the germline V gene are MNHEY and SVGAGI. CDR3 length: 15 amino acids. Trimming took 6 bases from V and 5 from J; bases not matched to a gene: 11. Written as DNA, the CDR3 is TGTGCCAGCAGATCCTTGGACAGGGGAAGGAACGAGCAGTACTTC. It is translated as CASRSLDRGRNEQYF.

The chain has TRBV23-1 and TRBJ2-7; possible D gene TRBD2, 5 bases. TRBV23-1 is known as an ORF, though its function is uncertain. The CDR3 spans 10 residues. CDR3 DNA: TGCGCCAGCAGTCAATTAGCGAGCAAGGTC. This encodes CASSQLASKV.

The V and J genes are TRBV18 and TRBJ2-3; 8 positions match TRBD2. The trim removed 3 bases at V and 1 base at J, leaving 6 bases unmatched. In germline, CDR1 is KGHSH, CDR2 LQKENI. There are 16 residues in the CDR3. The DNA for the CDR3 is TGTGCCAGCTCACCGCTCGGGGGGGCTGGCACAGATACGCAGTATTTT. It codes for CASSPLGGAGTDTQYF.

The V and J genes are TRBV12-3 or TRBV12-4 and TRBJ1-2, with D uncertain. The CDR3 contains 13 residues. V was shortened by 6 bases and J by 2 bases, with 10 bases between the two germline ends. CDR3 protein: CASSRPGNYGYTF. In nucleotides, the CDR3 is TGTGCCAGCAGCCGTCCGGGAAACTATGGCTACACCTTC.

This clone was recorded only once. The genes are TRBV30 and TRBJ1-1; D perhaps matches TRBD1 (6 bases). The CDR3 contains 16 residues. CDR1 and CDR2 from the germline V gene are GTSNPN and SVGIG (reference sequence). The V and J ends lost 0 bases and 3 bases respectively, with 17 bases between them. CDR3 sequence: CAWSVTGWGRYTEAFF. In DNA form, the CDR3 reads TGTGCCTGGAGTGTAACAGGGTGGGGAAGATACACTGAAGCTTTCTTT.

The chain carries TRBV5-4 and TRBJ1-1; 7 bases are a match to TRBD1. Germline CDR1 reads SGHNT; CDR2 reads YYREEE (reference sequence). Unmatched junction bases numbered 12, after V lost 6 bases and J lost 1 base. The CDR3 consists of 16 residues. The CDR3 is CASTPVLGQRNTEAFF. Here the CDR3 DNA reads TGTGCCAGCACGCCCGTTTTGGGACAGAGGAACACTGAAGCTTTCTTT.

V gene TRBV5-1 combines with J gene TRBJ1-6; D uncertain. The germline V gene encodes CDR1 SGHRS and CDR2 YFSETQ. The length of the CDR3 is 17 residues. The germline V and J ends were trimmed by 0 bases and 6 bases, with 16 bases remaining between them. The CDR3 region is CASSLEVTPKANSPLHF. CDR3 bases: TGCGCCAGCAGCTTGGAGGTGACACCGAAGGCTAATTCACCCCTCCACTTT.